The present T cell receptor (beta chain) was sequenced within a study of T cell clonotyping in hematopoietic cell transplantation. Trimming took 3 bases from V and 4 from J, leaving 6 bases between them. Per the germline V gene, CDR1 is ENHRY and CDR2 is SYGVKD. This CDR3 contains 13 residues. Overall study findings and caveats: Recipient TCR diversity dropped after transplant; expanded clonotypes rose from day 30 to 180. Without cell sorting, CD4 versus CD8 contributions remain unresolved. At the given depth, recipient repertoires were over 95% de novo clonotypes.

Blood collection times were about day -28 and days 30, 100, 180 posttransplant. TCRdb's copy holds only in-frame clones and misses some; the assay was immunoSEQ multiplex PCR. The repertoire includes some 12,000 clones, approximately 89% of them detected once, and less than 20% sits in the top ten. This clone has just one count. Antigen specificity is unknown. The sequence was collected from a female patient between 55 and 75 years old who had an allogeneic stem cell transplant from an unrelated donor, so the T cells may come from the graft donor. Some clones in this sample may be carry-over from other donors' samples. V usage is TRBV10-3 and J usage is TRBJ2-2; no reliable D call. The material was PBMCs, obtained 100 days after allogeneic stem cell transplant. CDR3 residues: CAISELVTGELFF. The CDR3 DNA is TGTGCCATCAGTGAATTAGTCACCGGGGAGCTGTTTTTT.